The 32 T cell receptor beta chains below all came from one sample that was sequenced in a study of PD-1 blockade in mismatch repair-deficient tumors. Here immunoSEQ multiplex PCR was the method, and the copy in TCRdb shows in-frame clones only, minus some. The repertoire holds more than 40,000 clones, with over 70% as singletons. The sequences come from peripheral blood, collected approximately 18 weeks after starting pembrolizumab. Receptor source: an adult with mismatch repair-deficient cancer.

The V gene is TRBV5-8, the J gene TRBJ2-7, with D perhaps TRBD1 or TRBD2 (5 bases each). The V gene's germline CDR1 is SGHTS and CDR2 YDEGEE. V was clipped by 4 bases and J by 6 bases, with 17 bases between them. This CDR3 is 14 amino acids long. CDR3 DNA sequence: TGTGCCAGCAGCAAAGGCTCCGAGGGGTTCGAGCAGTACTTC. Protein: CASSKGSEGFEQYF.

The rearrangement uses TRBV18 and TRBJ2-1; unclear D gene. The length of the CDR3 is 12 residues. CDR1 and CDR2 (germline): KGHSH, LQKENI. The germline V and J ends were trimmed by 0 bases and 6 bases, with 3 bases remaining between them. The CDR3 DNA is TGTGCCAGCTCACCACCTTCCAATGAGCAGTTCTTC. Its protein product is CASSPPSNEQFF.

The V call is TRBV19, the J call TRBJ1-1; 7 nucleotides match TRBD1. The germline V gene has CDR1 LNHDA and CDR2 SQIVND (reference sequence). Trimming removed 1 base from V and 7 bases from J; junction bases left unmatched: 6. The CDR3 length is 14 residues. The CDR3: CASSIGGTAFEAFF. The CDR3 DNA is TGTGCCAGTAGTATAGGCGGGACAGCCTTTGAAGCTTTCTTT.

DNA for the CDR3: TGTGCCAGCAGTCTAGGAGACAGGGATCGCGAAAAACTGTTTTTT. Its protein product is CASSLGDRDREKLFF. The chain carries TRBV7-8 and TRBJ1-4; 7 nucleotides align to TRBD1. The CDR3 loop spans 15 amino acids. The germline gives CDR1 SGHVS, CDR2 FQNEAQ. The trim removed 6 bases at V and 8 bases at J, leaving 12 bases unmatched.

The rearrangement uses TRBV6-1 and TRBJ1-5; D gene unclear. The ends were cut back, 2 bases at V and 7 bases at J, with 12 bases in the middle. The CDR3 is made up of 14 amino acids. Germline V CDR1 and CDR2: MNHNS, SASEGT. The DNA of the CDR3 is TGTGCCAGCAGTGAACTCCACAGCGTACAGCCCCAGCATTTT. The encoded protein is CASSELHSVQPQHF.

The chain uses TRBV10-3 and TRBJ2-3; 11 bases align to TRBD2. V dropped 5 bases and J dropped 0; count of bases not matched to a gene: 10. The germline V gene encodes CDR1 ENHRY and CDR2 SYGVKD. This CDR3 is 18 amino acids long. The CDR3 DNA is TGTGCCATCAGTAGTCTAGCGGGAGGTTACACTAGCACAGATACGCAGTATTTT. It is translated as CAISSLAGGYTSTDTQYF.

The chain has TRBV5-1 and TRBJ2-5, with D possibly matching TRBD1 (5 bases). CDR1 and CDR2 from the germline V gene are SGHRS and YFSETQ. The germline V and J ends were trimmed by 4 bases and 5 bases, with 15 bases remaining between them. The CDR3 loop spans 14 amino acids. This chain's CDR3 is CASSETGAYETQYF. The CDR3 DNA sequence: TGCGCCAGCAGCGAAACAGGTGCTTATGAGACCCAGTACTTC.

The chain carries TRBV11-2 and TRBJ2-3; the D gene is possibly TRBD2 (6 bases). V lost 2 bases to trimming and J lost 4 bases, with 13 bases between them. Germline V gives CDR1 SGHAT, CDR2 FQNNGV. CDR3 length: 15 residues. DNA for the CDR3: TGTGCCAGCAGCTTAAAGATAGCGGAGGCAGATACGCAGTATTTT. The encoded protein is CASSLKIAEADTQYF. The variable domain in full, with the rest retrieved from reference TRBV11-2 and TRBJ2-3, is EAGVAQSPRYKIIEKRQSVAFWCNPISGHATLYWYQQILGQGPKLLIQFQNNGVVDDSQLPKDRFSAERLKGVDSTLKIQPAKLEDSAVYLCASSLKIAEADTQYFGPGTRLTVL.

V usage is TRBV5-5 and J usage is TRBJ2-1; D remains unclear. The CDR3 has 14 residues. V shed 4 bases and J shed 3 bases, with 11 bases lying between them. Germline values: CDR1 SGHKS, CDR2 YYEKEE (reference sequence). The CDR3 loop reads CASSLDQFYNEQFF. The CDR3 DNA follows: TGTGCCAGCAGCCTCGATCAGTTCTACAATGAGCAGTTCTTC.

This clone was seen a single time. The chain carries TRBV6-4 and TRBJ2-7, with D perhaps matching TRBD1 or TRBD2 (5 bases each). The length of the CDR3 is 16 residues. CDR1 MRHNA and CDR2 SNTAGT come from the germline V gene. V shed 3 bases and J shed 4 bases, with 19 bases lying between them. CDR3 region: CASSEGRVGVRYEQYF. Written as DNA, the CDR3 is TGTGCCAGCAGTGAAGGGCGTGTGGGGGTTCGTTACGAGCAGTACTTC.

CDR3 amino acids: CASSLDRGYNEQFF. Written as DNA, the CDR3 is TGTGCCAGCAGCTTAGATCGGGGGTACAATGAGCAGTTCTTC. The gene calls are TRBV13 and TRBJ2-1; the D gene is possibly TRBD2 (6 bases). The CDR3 sequence is 14 residues long. With 1 base removed from V and 4 bases from J, the gap between germline ends came to 8 bases. Germline V gene data show CDR1 as PRHDT and CDR2 as FYEKMQ (reference sequence). The whole variable domain, remainder taken from reference TRBV13 and TRBJ2-1, is AAGVIQSPRHLIKEKRETATLKCYPIPRHDTVYWYQQGPGQDPQFLISFYEKMQSDKGSIPDRFSAQQFSDYHSELNMSSLELGDSALYFCASSLDRGYNEQFFGPGTRLTVL.

V usage is TRBV5-6 and J usage is TRBJ2-5; no clear D. This CDR3 is 12 amino acids long. Germline CDR1 is SGHDT and CDR2 is YYEEEE. The V end lost 2 bases, the J end lost 9 bases, and 11 bases lay between the germline ends. The CDR3 nucleotides are TGTGCCAGCAGCTTAGAACTGCTTCCCCAGTACTTC. Amino acid sequence: CASSLELLPQYF.

The CDR3 protein is CASSIGPGNSNQPQHF. In DNA, the CDR3 is TGTGCCAGTAGTATAGGCCCAGGGAATAGCAATCAGCCCCAGCATTTT. The genes are TRBV19 and TRBJ1-5, with D possibly being TRBD1 (5 bases). Germline V gives CDR1 LNHDA, CDR2 SQIVND (reference sequence). The CDR3 has 16 residues. V was shortened by 1 base and J by 0 bases, with 10 bases between the two germline ends.

The chain recombines TRBV7-9 with TRBJ2-3, with D perhaps matching TRBD1 (6 bases). This CDR3 contains 13 residues. With 8 bases removed from V and 0 bases from J, the gap between germline ends came to 9 bases. Germline loops: CDR1 SEHNR, CDR2 FQNEAQ (reference sequence). CDR3 DNA sequence: TGTGCCAGCTCTCAGGGGAGCACAGATACGCAGTATTTT. Translation gives CASSQGSTDTQYF.

This clone came up once. This rearrangement joins TRBV5-1 to TRBJ1-1; D is unclear. The CDR3 is 13 amino acids. CDR1 and CDR2 (germline): SGHRS, YFSETQ. Trimming took off 2 bases at V and 1 base at J, with 6 bases between the two ends. CDR3 DNA sequence: TGCGCCAGCAGCTTCCGCTCGAACACTGAAGCTTTCTTT. This sequence encodes CASSFRSNTEAFF. The full variable domain, completed using reference TRBV5-1 and TRBJ1-1, is KAGVTQTPRYLIKTRGQQVTLSCSPISGHRSVSWYQQTPGQGLQFLFEYFSETQRNKGNFPGRFSGRQFSNSRSEMNVSTLELGDSALYLCASSFRSNTEAFFGQGTRLTVV.

CDR3: CASSYDFKETQYF. The CDR3 coding sequence is TGTGCCAGCAGCTACGACTTTAAGGAGACCCAGTACTTC. The chain recombines TRBV7-8 with TRBJ2-5; D not certain. This CDR3 region has 13 residues. V lost 4 bases to trimming and J lost 5 bases, with 11 bases between them. Germline-derived CDR1 and CDR2 are SGHVS and FQNEAQ.

This chain uses TRBV11-1 with TRBJ2-7; 9 bases are a match to TRBD2. This CDR3 is built from 15 residues. The junction had 12 bases not matched to a gene; V was cut back by 5 bases and J by 7 bases. The V gene's germline CDR1 is SGHAT and CDR2 FQDESV (reference sequence). The CDR3 loop reads CASSGFSGRLGEQYF. The CDR3 DNA is TGTGCCAGCAGCGGATTTAGCGGGAGACTAGGGGAGCAGTACTTC.

J is TRBJ2-7 and V is TRBV9; possibly TRBD1 or TRBD2 for D (6 bases each). Trimming removed 0 bases at V and 0 bases at J, with 10 bases between. The CDR3 covers 15 residues. CDR1 SGDLS and CDR2 YYNGEE come from the germline V gene. The CDR3 nucleotides are TGTGCCAGCAGCGTAGGGGGGGCCGGCTCCTACGAGCAGTACTTC. It is translated as CASSVGGAGSYEQYF.

This sequence joins TRBV30 and TRBJ1-1; the D is unclear. CDR3 length equals 13 residues. The ends were cut back, 0 bases at V and 8 bases at J, with 13 bases in the middle. Germline CDR1 reads GTSNPN; CDR2 reads SVGIG (reference sequence). CDR3 bases: TGTGCCTGGAGTGTACGGCCGGAAGCGGAAGCTTTCTTT. It encodes CAWSVRPEAEAFF.

This chain's CDR3 is CASSEQGGAEAFF. The DNA of the CDR3 is TGTGCCAGCAGCGAACAGGGGGGTGCTGAAGCTTTCTTT. This chain joins TRBV6-1 and TRBJ1-1, with 8 nucleotides matching TRBD1. Losses at the gene ends were 6 bases for V and 6 bases for J; bases not matched to a gene: 6. The CDR3 length is 13 residues. Germline CDR1 is MNHNS and CDR2 is SASEGT.

The CDR3 protein is CASSLGDVGSYEQYF. In DNA form, the CDR3 reads TGTGCCAGCAGCCTAGGGGACGTTGGTTCCTACGAGCAGTACTTC. The V and J genes are TRBV7-2 and TRBJ2-7; D could derive from TRBD1 or TRBD2 (5 bases each). The CDR3 loop spans 15 amino acids. Germline lookup yields CDR1 SGHTA and CDR2 FQGNSA. V was cut by 5 bases and J by 1 base, with 15 bases left in between.

This sequence joins TRBV7-2 and TRBJ2-1; 10 bases agree with TRBD2. J was trimmed by 4 bases and V by 0 bases; bases with no gene match: 3. CDR1 is SGHTA, CDR2 FQGNSA, per germline. This CDR3 is 16 amino acids long. The DNA of the CDR3 is TGTGCCAGCAGCTTAGCTAGCGGGAGGAGTTACAATGAGCAGTTCTTC. Amino acids: CASSLASGRSYNEQFF.

The CDR3 loop is CASSPDPTGYNEQYF. The CDR3 region has the DNA TGTGCCAGCAGCCCCGACCCGACAGGGTACAACGAGCAGTACTTC. This chain uses TRBV5-6 with TRBJ2-7; 7 positions match TRBD1. Germline values: CDR1 SGHDT, CDR2 YYEEEE. The CDR3 has 15 residues. Trimming at V came to 4 bases and at J to 5 bases, leaving 12 bases not matched to a gene.

This chain uses TRBV5-1 with TRBJ1-4; D is unclear. This CDR3 comprises 14 residues. Trimming removed 4 bases from V and 4 bases from J, with 11 bases in between. The V gene's germline CDR1 is SGHRS and CDR2 YFSETQ. CDR3 bases: TGCGCCAGCAGCCTCCCAGGCGATAATGAAAAACTGTTTTTT. Protein product: CASSLPGDNEKLFF.

This sequence joins TRBV18 and TRBJ2-5, with D perhaps TRBD2 (5 bases). This CDR3 has 14 amino acids. Per germline, CDR1 KGHSH and CDR2 LQKENI. V gave up 5 bases and J gave up 2 bases, with 12 bases separating them. CDR3: CASSSAREQETQYF. The CDR3 DNA reads as TGTGCCAGCTCATCCGCCCGGGAACAAGAGACCCAGTACTTC.

The chain uses TRBV11-3 and TRBJ2-2, with D perhaps matching TRBD2 (5 bases). Germline lookup yields CDR1 SGHNT and CDR2 YENEEA. Between the trimmed V and J ends, which lost 1 base and 7 bases, there was a span of 10 bases. This CDR3 region has 14 residues. CDR3 loop: CASSLVRDGGELFF. The CDR3 coding sequence is TGTGCCAGCAGCTTAGTGAGGGATGGCGGGGAGCTGTTTTTT.

This clone was observed a few times. The V gene is TRBV29-1, the J gene TRBJ2-2; 9 positions match TRBD2. CDR3 length equals 16 residues. Germline CDR1 reads SQVTM; CDR2 reads ANQGSEA. Trimming at V came to 3 bases and at J to 1 base, leaving 6 bases not matched to a gene. In DNA, the CDR3 is TGCAGCGTTGAGAGGGCGCGGGGGGGGAACACCGGGGAGCTGTTTTTT. This translates into CSVERARGGNTGELFF.

The chain carries TRBV30 and TRBJ2-3; D remains ambiguous. This CDR3 has 13 amino acids. The ends were cut back, 5 bases at V and 1 base at J, with 10 bases in the middle. The germline V gene encodes CDR1 GTSNPN and CDR2 SVGIG (reference sequence). CDR3 residues: CAWLGERTDTQYF. The DNA for the CDR3 is TGTGCCTGGTTAGGAGAGCGCACAGATACGCAGTATTTT.

This clone came up a few times. The V and J genes are TRBV7-8 and TRBJ1-5; D unclear. There are 14 residues in the CDR3. Trimming removed 5 bases at V and 3 bases at J, with 11 bases between. CDR1 SGHVS and CDR2 FQNEAQ come from the germline V gene. This CDR3 is CASSTPTNNQPQHF. CDR3 coding DNA: TGTGCCAGCAGCACACCGACCAACAATCAGCCCCAGCATTTT.

This clone showed up just a few times. J is TRBJ2-5 and V is TRBV28; D not certain. Looked up from germline, CDR1 is MDHEN and CDR2 is SYDVKM. The CDR3 is 14 amino acids. The V end was cut by 2 bases, the J end by 3 bases, with 10 bases between. CDR3 DNA: TGTGCCAGCAGTTTACAGTACAGCAAAGAGACCCAGTACTTC. Protein: CASSLQYSKETQYF.

This rearrangement joins TRBV7-2 to TRBJ2-7; D gene ambiguous. Germline V gives CDR1 SGHTA, CDR2 FQGNSA. The CDR3 is made up of 12 amino acids. V was cut by 5 bases and J by 4 bases, with 9 bases left in between. This chain's CDR3 is CASSRTFYEQYF. Written as DNA, the CDR3 is TGTGCCAGCAGCCGGACGTTTTACGAGCAGTACTTC.

V usage is TRBV5-6 and J usage is TRBJ2-3; 8 positions agree with TRBD1. The CDR3 sequence is 16 residues long. The trim removed 2 bases at V and 2 bases at J, leaving 7 bases unmatched. Germline V gene lookup returns CDR1 SGHDT and CDR2 YYEEEE. The CDR3: CASSFGTGSLTDTQYF. The DNA for the CDR3 is TGTGCCAGCAGCTTCGGGACAGGTTCCCTCACAGATACGCAGTATTTT. Together with reference TRBV5-6 and TRBJ2-3, the CDR3 gives the full variable domain: DAGVTQSPTHLIKTRGQQVTLRCSPKSGHDTVSWYQQALGQGPQFIFQYYEEEERQRGNFPDRFSGHQFPNYSSELNVNALLLGDSALYLCASSFGTGSLTDTQYFGPGTRLTVL.